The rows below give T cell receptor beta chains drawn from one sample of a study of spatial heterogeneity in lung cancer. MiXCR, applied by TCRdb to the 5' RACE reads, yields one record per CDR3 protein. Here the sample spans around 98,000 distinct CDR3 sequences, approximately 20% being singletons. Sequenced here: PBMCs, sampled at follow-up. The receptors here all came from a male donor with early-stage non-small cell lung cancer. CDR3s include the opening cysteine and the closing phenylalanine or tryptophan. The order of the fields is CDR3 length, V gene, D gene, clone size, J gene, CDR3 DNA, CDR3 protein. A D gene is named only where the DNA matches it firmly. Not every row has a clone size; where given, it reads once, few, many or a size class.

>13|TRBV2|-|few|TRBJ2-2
TGTGCCAGCCAAAAGGAGAACACCGGGGAGCTGTTTTTT
CASQKENTGELFF
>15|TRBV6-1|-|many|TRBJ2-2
TGTGCCAGCAGCTTCAATACGCGAGACACCGGGGAGCTGTTTTTT
CASSFNTRDTGELFF
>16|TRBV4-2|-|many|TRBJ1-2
TGTGCCAGCAGCCAAGCAGATACGGCCCATAACTATGGCTACACCTTC
CASSQADTAHNYGYTF
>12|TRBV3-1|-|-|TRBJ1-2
TGTGCCAGCAGCTTTCATAACTATGGCTACACCTTC
CASSFHNYGYTF
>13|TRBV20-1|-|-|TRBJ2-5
TGCAGTGCTAGAGATAAGGTTCAAGAGTCCCAGTACTTC
CSARDKVQESQYF
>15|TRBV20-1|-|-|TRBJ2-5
TGCAGTGCTAGAGATCCGTTGGGGGGAGGCGAGACCCAGTACTTC
CSARDPLGGGETQYF
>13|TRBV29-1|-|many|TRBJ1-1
TGCAGCGTTGGTCAGCTAATGAACACTGAAGCTTTCTTT
CSVGQLMNTEAFF
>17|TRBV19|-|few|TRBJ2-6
TGTGCCAGTAGTATGGGAAAGGGAATCTCTGGGGCCAACGTCCTGACTTTC
CASSMGKGISGANVLTF
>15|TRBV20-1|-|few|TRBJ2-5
TGCAGTGCTAGAGAGGCCAGGAAACAAGAAGAGACCCAGTACTTC
CSAREARKQEETQYF
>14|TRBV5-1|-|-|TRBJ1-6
TGCGCCAGCAGCTTGACTCCAGGGAATTCACCCCTCCACTTT
CASSLTPGNSPLHF
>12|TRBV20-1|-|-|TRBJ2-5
TGCAGTGCTCCGACAGTCCCTGAGACCCAGTACTTC
CSAPTVPETQYF
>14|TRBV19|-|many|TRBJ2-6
TGTGCCAGTAGCGACAGGTCTGGGGCCAACGTCCTGACTTTC
CASSDRSGANVLTF
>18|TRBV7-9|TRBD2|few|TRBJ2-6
TGTGCCAGCAGCGGGCTCAGCGGGAGTGGTTCTGGGGCCAACGTCCTGACTTTC
CASSGLSGSGSGANVLTF
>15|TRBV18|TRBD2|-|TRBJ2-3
TGTGCCAGCTCACCACCGTCTAGCGGAGGGGATACGCAGTATTTT
CASSPPSSGGDTQYF
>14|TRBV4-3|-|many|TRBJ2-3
TGCGCCAGCAGCCCCGGGAGCTCCACAGATACGCAGTATTTT
CASSPGSSTDTQYF
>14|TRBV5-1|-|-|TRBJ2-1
TGCGCCAGCAGCCCCGGGGAGTCCTACAATGAGCAGTTCTTC
CASSPGESYNEQFF
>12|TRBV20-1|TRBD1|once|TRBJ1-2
TGCAGCATCGGGACAGCACTCTATGGCTACACCTTC
CSIGTALYGYTF
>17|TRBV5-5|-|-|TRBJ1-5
TGTGCCAGCAGCTTGGCCCCCCCAAGTAGCACCAATCAGCCCCAGCATTTT
CASSLAPPSSTNQPQHF
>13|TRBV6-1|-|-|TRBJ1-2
TGTGCCAGCAGTGAAACTTCTAACTATGGCTACACCTTC
CASSETSNYGYTF
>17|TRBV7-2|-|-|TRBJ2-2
TGTGCCAGCAGCTTAGTTTTAGCGGTGGCGAACACCGGGGAGCTGTTTTTT
CASSLVLAVANTGELFF
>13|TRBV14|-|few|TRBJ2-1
TGTGCCAGCAGCAATTTCGGGATAGGGGAGCAGTTCTTC
CASSNFGIGEQFF
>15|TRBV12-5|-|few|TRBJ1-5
TGTGCTAGTGCCGATTTAACCGGGCGTATTCAGCCCCAGCATTTT
CASADLTGRIQPQHF
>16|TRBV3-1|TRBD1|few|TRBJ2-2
TGTGCCAGCAGCGCCTGGACAGGGAAGAACACCGGGGAGCTGTTTTTT
CASSAWTGKNTGELFF
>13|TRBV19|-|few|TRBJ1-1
TGTGCCAGTAGTATCGGGGTGAACACTGAAGCTTTCTTT
CASSIGVNTEAFF
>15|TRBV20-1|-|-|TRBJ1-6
TGCAGTGCTAGAGATTCCGTAAATGGCAATTCACCCCTCCACTTT
CSARDSVNGNSPLHF
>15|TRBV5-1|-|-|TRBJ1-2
TGCGCCAGCAGCTTAAATTTAGGACGGCAATATGGCTACACCTTC
CASSLNLGRQYGYTF
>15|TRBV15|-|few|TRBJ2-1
TGTGCCACCTCCGGGTCCTTGGGCTCCTACAATGAGCAGTTCTTC
CATSGSLGSYNEQFF
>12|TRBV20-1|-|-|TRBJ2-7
TGCAGTGCTATGGGGACATACTACGAGCAGTACTTC
CSAMGTYYEQYF
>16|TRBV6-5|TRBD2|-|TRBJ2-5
TGTGCCAGCAGTTACTCGACTAGCGGGGGCCAAGAGACCCAGTACTTC
CASSYSTSGGQETQYF
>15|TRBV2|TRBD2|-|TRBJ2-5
TGTGCCAGCACCAGGTCCGGGACTAAGGGGGAGACCCAGTACTTC
CASTRSGTKGETQYF
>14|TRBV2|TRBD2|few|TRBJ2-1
TGTGCCAGCAGGGGGACTAGCGGGAGTTTTGAGCAGTTCTTC
CASRGTSGSFEQFF
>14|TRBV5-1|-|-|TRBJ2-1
TGCGCCAGCACGGAACAGGGTCCTTTTGGTGAGCAGTTCTTC
CASTEQGPFGEQFF
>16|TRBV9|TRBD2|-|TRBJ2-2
TGTGCCAGCAGCCCACCGGGACTAGCGACGGGCGGGGAGCTGTTTTTT
CASSPPGLATGGELFF
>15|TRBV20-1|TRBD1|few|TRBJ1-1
TGCAGTGCTAGAAGACAGGGGGGCATGAACACTGAAGCTTTCTTT
CSARRQGGMNTEAFF
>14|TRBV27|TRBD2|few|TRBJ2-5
TGTGCCAGCAGTTTAACGGGACTAGCGATCACCCAGTACTTC
CASSLTGLAITQYF
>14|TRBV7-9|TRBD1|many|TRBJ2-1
TGTGCCAGCAGCCCGGGACAGGGAAGGAATGAGCAGTTCTTC
CASSPGQGRNEQFF
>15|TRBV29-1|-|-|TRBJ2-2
TGCAGCGTCCTCAACAACGGGTTCGGGGCCGGGGAGCTGTTTTTT
CSVLNNGFGAGELFF
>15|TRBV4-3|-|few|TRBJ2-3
TGCGCCAGCAGCCAAGATCGGCCGCAGGTAGATACGCAGTATTTT
CASSQDRPQVDTQYF
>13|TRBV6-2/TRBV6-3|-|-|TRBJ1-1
TGTGCCAGCAGTTACGTCCGACAGACTGAAGCTTTCTTT
CASSYVRQTEAFF
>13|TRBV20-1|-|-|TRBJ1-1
TGCAGTGCTCGCCGGGACCTGAACACTGAAGCTTTCTTT
CSARRDLNTEAFF
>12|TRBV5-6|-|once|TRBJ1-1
TGTGCCAGCAGCTTGGGCGTCTTTGAAGCTTTCTTT
CASSLGVFEAFF
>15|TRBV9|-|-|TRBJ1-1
TGTGCCAGCAGCGGGACAGAGCTCTCCGCATCTGAAGCTTTCTTT
CASSGTELSASEAFF
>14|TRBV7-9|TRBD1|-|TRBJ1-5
TGTGCCAGCAGCTCAGGACAGGTCGATCAGCCCCAGCATTTT
CASSSGQVDQPQHF
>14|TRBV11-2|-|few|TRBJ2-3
TGTGCCAGCAGCTTAGACATGAGCACAGATACGCAGTATTTT
CASSLDMSTDTQYF
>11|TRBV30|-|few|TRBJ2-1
TGTGCCTGGAGTGTATCCTCGTACAAGTTCTTC
CAWSVSSYKFF